This T cell receptor (beta chain) was documented in a study of regulatory T cells in long-lasting Graves disease. Noted time point: newly diagnosed GD, antithyroid drugs for less than 3 months. RNA isolated from PBMCs was used to make the TCR library. Building of the TCR beta libraries involved iRepertoire HTBI primers and Arm-PCR of CDR3 regions. In the original analysis: Identification of gene segments yielded more than 60 TRBV and more than eleven TRBJ across samples. TCRdb itself ran the multiplex PCR reads through MiXCR, one entry per CDR3 protein. The V and J calls here are based on TCRdb, not the publication. The sample consists of fewer than 650,000 distinct CDR3 sequences, 16% of them appearing once. Germline V gives CDR1 SEHNR, CDR2 FQNEAQ (reference sequence). After removal of 5 bases from V and 5 bases from J, the junction contained 8 bases not matched to a gene. The CDR3 contains 15 residues.

This clonotype has just a few counts. Separately, the same data were catalogued under a study of T cells in Graves' hyperthyroidism and ophthalmopathy.

The TCR originated in a man aged 18 to 30 with Graves disease. The rearrangement links TRBV7-9 to TRBJ2-1, with 8 bases identical to TRBD2. This sample comprised peripheral blood mononuclear cells (PBMCs), obtained at new diagnosis, from a patient treated with antithyroid drugs. CDR3 residues: CASSPHQLADNEQFF. Here the CDR3 DNA reads TGTGCCAGCAGCCCCCACCAACTAGCGGACAATGAGCAGTTCTTC.